The source of this T cell receptor (beta chain) is a study of shared clonotypes between healthy human individuals. V shed 2 bases, J shed 5 bases, and the junction held 6 bases outside the gene matches. Per germline, CDR1 SGHTA and CDR2 FQGNSA. There are 15 residues in the CDR3. Using immunoSEQ multiplex PCR, the repertoire was profiled, and TCRdb retains in-frame clones only, with some absent. The sample consists of a few million clones, 80% to 95% of them appearing once. Material: naive CD4+ T cells from PBMCs. Subset noted: CD45RA+ positively selected. The clonotype comes from a man aged 18 to 30 in good health. Some clones in this sample may be carry-over from other donors' samples. The V call is TRBV7-2, the J call TRBJ1-2; 9 nucleotides align to TRBD1. CDR3 amino acids: CASSLQGQGKYGYTF. The CDR3 DNA is TGTGCCAGCAGCTTACAAGGACAGGGGAAGTATGGCTACACCTTC.